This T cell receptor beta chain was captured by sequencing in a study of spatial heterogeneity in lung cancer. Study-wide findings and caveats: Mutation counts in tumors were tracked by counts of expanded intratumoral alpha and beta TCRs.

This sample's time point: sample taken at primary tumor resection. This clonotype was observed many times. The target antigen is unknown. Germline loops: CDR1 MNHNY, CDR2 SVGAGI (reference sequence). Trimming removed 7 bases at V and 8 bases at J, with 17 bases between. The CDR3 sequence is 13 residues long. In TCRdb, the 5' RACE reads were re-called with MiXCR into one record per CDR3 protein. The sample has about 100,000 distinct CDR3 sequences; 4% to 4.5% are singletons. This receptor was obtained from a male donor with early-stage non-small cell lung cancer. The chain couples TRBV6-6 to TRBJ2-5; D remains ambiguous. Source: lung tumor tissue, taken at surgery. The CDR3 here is CASNDVTWSTQYF. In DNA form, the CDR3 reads TGTGCCAGCAACGATGTTACGTGGTCAACCCAGTACTTC.